The clone carrying this T cell receptor beta chain was recorded a few times. Its antigen is unknown. This may arise from a read error, as a much more abundant clone is one base away. This sample was taken from a study of regulatory T cells in long-lasting Graves disease. Study-wide points: Among the persistent patients, 2,500 to 3,000 public clonotypes were shared, more than the approximately 1,000 shared among new patients.

Trimming shortened V by 5 bases and J by 4 bases, and 12 bases separated the two germline ends. There are 14 residues in the CDR3. The germline CDR1 and CDR2 sequences are KGHSH and LQKENI. Time point indicated: newly diagnosed GD, antithyroid drugs for less than 3 months. The TCR library was prepared using RNA isolated from PBMCs. EDTA tubes were used for drawing 8.5 to 9.5 milliliters of peripheral blood. Construction of the TCR beta libraries employed iRepertoire HTBI primers in conjunction with Arm-PCR of CDR3 regions. One entry per CDR3 protein results from TCRdb running MiXCR on the multiplex PCR reads. The sample lists about 500,000 distinct CDR3 sequences, around 12% occurring once. These same records also appear under a second study, on T cells in Graves' hyperthyroidism and ophthalmopathy. That paper states: A patient was excluded if there was uncontrolled infection, other autoimmune disease, pregnancy or lactation. A first-round RT-PCR of the TCR CDR3 used the HTBI primer set.

The TCR comes from a woman in her twenties or thirties with Graves disease. The chain is built from TRBV18 and TRBJ2-1; the D is unclear. The sequencing here drew on peripheral blood mononuclear cells (PBMCs), taken at new diagnosis, from a patient treated with antithyroid drugs. The CDR3 region is CASSSGPSYNEQFF. Written as DNA, the CDR3 is TGTGCCAGCTCATCCGGTCCGTCTTACAATGAGCAGTTCTTC.